A single sample gave rise to the 8 T cell receptor beta chains below, sequenced in a study of radiotherapy plus CTLA-4 blockade in lung cancer. Some clones are missing from TCRdb's copy, which holds only in-frame ones; the method was immunoSEQ multiplex PCR. Of some 51,000 clones listed, 70% to 80% are singletons. This sample comprised peripheral blood, obtained from a patient treated with radiotherapy plus ipilimumab. The receptors originated from a human donor with non-small cell lung cancer who had a complete response to radiotherapy plus ipilimumab.

V is TRBV7-9 and J is TRBJ2-1; D is undetermined. The ends were cut back, 3 bases at V and 4 bases at J, with 4 bases in the middle. Germline V gives CDR1 SEHNR, CDR2 FQNEAQ (reference sequence). CDR3 length: 12 amino acids. CDR3 protein: CASSFLYNEQFF. The CDR3 nucleotides read TGTGCCAGCAGCTTCCTATACAATGAGCAGTTCTTC.

The chain joins TRBV27 to TRBJ2-7; the match to TRBD1 covers 7 bases. The CDR3 sequence is 16 residues long. CDR1 is MNHEY and CDR2 is SMNVEV in the germline V gene (reference sequence). The V and J ends lost 3 bases and 1 base, in that order; junction bases with no gene match: 9. The CDR3 loop reads CASSFMGAGGSYEQYF. The CDR3 nucleotides are TGTGCCAGCAGTTTCATGGGGGCAGGGGGATCCTACGAGCAGTACTTC.

The chain carries TRBV9 and TRBJ2-3; D is unclear. Germline-derived CDR1 and CDR2 are SGDLS and YYNGEE. V was shortened by 0 bases and J by 4 bases, with 12 bases between the two germline ends. The CDR3 extends over 15 amino acids. The CDR3 reads CASSVGSAGSDTQYF. Written as DNA, the CDR3 is TGTGCCAGCAGCGTAGGGTCAGCCGGGTCAGATACGCAGTATTTT.

The gene calls are TRBV5-1 and TRBJ1-4, with D unresolved. The CDR3 length is 17 residues. Germline CDR1 is SGHRS and CDR2 is YFSETQ. Deletions cut 1 base from V and 0 bases from J, with 13 bases between. CDR3 loop: CASSLLGVLPTNEKLFF. CDR3 nucleotides: TGCGCCAGCAGCTTGCTAGGTGTCCTTCCAACTAATGAAAAACTGTTTTTT.

V is TRBV10-2 and J is TRBJ2-7; 9 nucleotides match TRBD1. There are 14 residues in the CDR3. Germline values: CDR1 WSHSY, CDR2 SAAADI. Trimming at V came to 3 bases and at J to 4 bases, leaving 4 bases not matched to a gene. The CDR3 DNA sequence: TGCGCCAGCAGTGATTGGACAGGGGAGTACGAGCAGTACTTC. Encoded protein: CASSDWTGEYEQYF.

V gene TRBV30 combines with J gene TRBJ1-5; TRBD1 is a possible D gene (6 bases). V was pared by 1 base and J by 0 bases, with 16 bases between. Germline CDR1 reads GTSNPN; CDR2 reads SVGIG (reference sequence). The CDR3 runs to 17 residues. The CDR3 loop reads CAWSAGKQGYSNQPQHF. The CDR3 nucleotides read TGTGCCTGGAGTGCAGGGAAACAGGGCTATAGCAATCAGCCCCAGCATTTT.

This chain uses TRBV4-3 with TRBJ2-1, with TRBD1 matching 8 bases. CDR3 length: 16 amino acids. Germline values: CDR1 LGHNA, CDR2 YSLEER. J lost 4 bases, V lost 2 bases, and 7 bases had no gene match. CDR3 sequence reads: CASSQLDREVYNEQFF. CDR3 nucleotides: TGCGCCAGCAGCCAACTGGACAGGGAGGTGTACAATGAGCAGTTCTTC.

This chain links TRBV6-1 with TRBJ1-4; 8 bases fit TRBD1. Per germline, CDR1 MNHNS and CDR2 SASEGT. This CDR3 has 15 amino acids. V was clipped by 6 bases and J by 8 bases; unmatched bases: 11. Written as DNA, the CDR3 is TGTGCCAGCAGCGACCAGGACAGGGAACGGGAAAAACTGTTTTTT. This sequence encodes CASSDQDREREKLFF.